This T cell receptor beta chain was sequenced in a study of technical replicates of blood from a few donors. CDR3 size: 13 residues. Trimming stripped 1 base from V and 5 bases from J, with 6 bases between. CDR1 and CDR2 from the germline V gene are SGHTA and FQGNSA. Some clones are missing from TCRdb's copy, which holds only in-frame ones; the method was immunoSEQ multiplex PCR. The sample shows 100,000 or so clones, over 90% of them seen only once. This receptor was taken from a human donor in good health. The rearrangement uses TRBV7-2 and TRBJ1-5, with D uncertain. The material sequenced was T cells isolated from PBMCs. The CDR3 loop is CASSLERDQPQHF. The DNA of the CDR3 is TGTGCCAGCAGCTTAGAGAGGGATCAGCCCCAGCATTTT. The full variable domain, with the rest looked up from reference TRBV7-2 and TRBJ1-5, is GAGVSQSPSNKVTEKGKDVELRCDPISGHTALYWYRQSLGQGLEFLIYFQGNSAPDKSGLPSDRFSAERTGGSVSTLTIQRTQQEDSAVYLCASSLERDQPQHFGDGTRLSIL.